Following are 28 T cell receptor beta chains from one sample sequenced in a study of blood T cell repertoires in COVID-19. TCRdb's table, derived via immunoSEQ multiplex PCR, lists solely in-frame clones and lacks some. The sample records about 250,000 clones, about 83% being singletons. The sequenced material came from PBMCs or T cells enriched from blood (not recorded which). The receptors come from a woman in her thirties or forties who had been exposed to COVID-19.

The chain employs TRBV23-1 and TRBJ2-2; 7 nucleotides agree with TRBD1. TRBV23-1 counts as an open reading frame of uncertain function. V trimming: 3 bases; J trimming: 2 bases; junction bases outside the gene matches: 9. The CDR3 runs to 17 residues. CDR3: CASSQPPTGRNTGELFF. CDR3 in DNA: TGCGCCAGCAGTCAGCCCCCGACAGGGAGAAACACCGGGGAGCTGTTTTTT.

The chain has TRBV9 and TRBJ1-6, with D possibly TRBD1 on 5 matching bases. CDR3 length equals 15 residues. The V end lost 4 bases, the J end lost 7 bases, and 15 bases lay between the germline ends. The germline CDR1 and CDR2 sequences are SGDLS and YYNGEE. CDR3 sequence: CASSPRGGVNSPLHF. The CDR3 DNA follows: TGTGCCAGCAGCCCGCGGGGAGGGGTAAATTCACCCCTCCACTTT. The full variable domain, with the rest looked up from reference TRBV9 and TRBJ1-6, is DSGVTQTPKHLITATGQRVTLRCSPRSGDLSVYWYQQSLDQGLQFLIQYYNGEERAKGNILERFSAQQFPDLHSELNLSSLELGDSALYFCASSPRGGVNSPLHFGNGTRLTVT.

V usage is TRBV4-3 and J usage is TRBJ1-1, with 8 bases fitting TRBD1. There are 15 residues in the CDR3. CDR1 is LGHNA and CDR2 is YSLEER in the germline V gene. V was clipped by 0 bases and J by 0 bases; unmatched bases: 0. CDR3 sequence: CASSQEGQVNTEAFF. The CDR3 DNA follows: TGCGCCAGCAGCCAAGAGGGACAGGTGAACACTGAAGCTTTCTTT.

The rearrangement joins TRBV6-2 or TRBV6-3 to TRBJ2-1; 8 bases line up with TRBD2. CDR3 length equals 15 residues. CDR1 and CDR2 from the germline V gene are MNHEY and SVGEGT. J was trimmed by 0 bases and V by 5 bases; bases with no gene match: 3. As DNA, the CDR3 is TGTGCCAGCAGTAGCGGGGGTAACTCCTACAATGAGCAGTTCTTC. It codes for CASSSGGNSYNEQFF.

This clone was counted only a few times. The chain employs TRBV19 and TRBJ1-1, with D possibly TRBD1 on 6 matching bases. The V end was cut by 6 bases, the J end by 4 bases, with 18 bases between. CDR1 LNHDA and CDR2 SQIVND come from the germline V gene (reference sequence). CDR3 length: 15 residues. The CDR3 loop reads CASRPYRAKGTEAFF. In nucleotides, the CDR3 is TGTGCCAGTAGACCCTACAGGGCTAAGGGCACTGAAGCTTTCTTT.

The V call is TRBV19, the J call TRBJ2-1; 11 bases agree with TRBD2. Germline CDR1 and CDR2: LNHDA and SQIVND (reference sequence). V shed 7 bases, J shed 10 bases, and the junction held 15 bases outside the gene matches. The length of the CDR3 is 16 residues. CDR3 bases: TGTGCCAGTAACCAACTAGCGGGGGCATCGTTGAACGAGCAGTTCTTC. Its protein product is CASNQLAGASLNEQFF.

The CDR3 region is CASSSGTDSYGYTF. CDR3 coding DNA: TGTGCCAGCAGCTCCGGGACAGACAGCTATGGCTACACCTTC. The rearrangement joins TRBV7-9 to TRBJ1-2, with 7 bases matching TRBD1. The CDR3 contains 14 residues. Per germline, CDR1 SEHNR and CDR2 FQNEAQ (reference sequence). Germline trimming cut 4 bases from V and 4 bases from J; bases unmatched to any gene: 6.

The V and J genes are TRBV27 and TRBJ1-2; 8 bases match TRBD1. V lost 6 bases, J lost 5 bases, and 14 bases stayed unmatched. CDR1 and CDR2 (germline): MNHEY, SMNVEV (reference sequence). The CDR3 runs to 16 residues. CDR3 DNA: TGTGCCAGCAGCGCGATGGGATACAGGGGGGATTATGGCTACACCTTC. Its protein is CASSAMGYRGDYGYTF.

The chain uses TRBV5-1 and TRBJ1-4; 8 bases line up with TRBD1. This CDR3 has 16 amino acids. Germline CDR1 SGHRS, CDR2 YFSETQ. Losses at the gene ends were 3 bases for V and 4 bases for J; bases not matched to a gene: 8. CDR3 sequence reads: CASSWGQASGNEKLFF. Written as DNA, the CDR3 is TGCGCCAGCAGCTGGGGACAGGCCTCGGGTAATGAAAAACTGTTTTTT. The full variable domain, completed using reference TRBV5-1 and TRBJ1-4, is KAGVTQTPRYLIKTRGQQVTLSCSPISGHRSVSWYQQTPGQGLQFLFEYFSETQRNKGNFPGRFSGRQFSNSRSEMNVSTLELGDSALYLCASSWGQASGNEKLFFGSGTQLSVL.

DNA for the CDR3: TGTGCCAGCAGCACCGCGCCAGGGAACGAGCAGTACTTC. Protein product: CASSTAPGNEQYF. The chain combines TRBV7-9 with TRBJ2-7; TRBD1 might be the D (5 bases). CDR1 and CDR2 (germline): SEHNR, FQNEAQ (reference sequence). Trimming shortened V by 5 bases and J by 5 bases, and 13 bases separated the two germline ends. The length of the CDR3 is 13 residues.

The chain carries TRBV18 and TRBJ2-5; 10 nucleotides align to TRBD2. The germline CDR1 and CDR2 sequences are KGHSH and LQKENI. The J segment lost 1 base and the V segment lost 3 bases, leaving 2 bases of the junction unmatched. CDR3 size: 15 residues. CDR3 in amino acids: CASSPGLAAQETQYF. The CDR3 DNA is TGTGCCAGCTCACCCGGACTAGCGGCCCAAGAGACCCAGTACTTC.

This clone was counted once. V usage is TRBV28 and J usage is TRBJ2-4; D possibly corresponds to TRBD1 (6 bases). This CDR3 is built from 15 residues. The germline CDR1 and CDR2 sequences are MDHEN and SYDVKM. The V and J ends lost 6 bases and 4 bases respectively, with 16 bases between them. This CDR3 is CASRPPGTQKNIQYF. The CDR3 nucleotides read TGTGCCAGCAGACCACCCGGGACACAAAAAAACATTCAGTACTTC.

V gene TRBV29-1 combines with J gene TRBJ1-6; D is unresolved. Trimming cost V 2 bases and J 0 bases, with 8 bases left between them. Germline V gene lookup returns CDR1 SQVTM and CDR2 ANQGSEA. The CDR3 is 15 amino acids. The CDR3 nucleotides are TGCAGCGTTGAATCGGGAAGCTCCTATAATTCACCCCTCCACTTT. Encoded protein: CSVESGSSYNSPLHF.

The chain employs TRBV14 and TRBJ1-1, with D tentatively TRBD1 (5 bases). The CDR3 consists of 16 residues. Trimming cost V 2 bases and J 0 bases, with 13 bases left between them. Germline CDR1 reads SGHDN; CDR2 reads FVKESK. The CDR3 region is CASSQWLGALNTEAFF. DNA for the CDR3: TGTGCCAGCAGCCAATGGTTAGGGGCCCTGAACACTGAAGCTTTCTTT.

The chain carries TRBV5-1 and TRBJ1-5; D not resolved. The ends were cut back, 0 bases at V and 4 bases at J, with 8 bases in the middle. The CDR3 extends over 14 amino acids. From germline, CDR1 is SGHRS and CDR2 YFSETQ. The CDR3 DNA reads TGCGCCAGCAGCTTGGCTGAGTTAAATCAGCCCCAGCATTTT. Its protein is CASSLAELNQPQHF.

This clone has a handful of counts. This rearrangement joins TRBV4-1 to TRBJ2-1; 10 positions match TRBD2. Per the germline V gene, CDR1 is MGHRA and CDR2 is YSYEKL. There are 18 residues in the CDR3. V dropped 2 bases and J dropped 3; count of bases not matched to a gene: 10. CDR3 nucleotides: TGCGCCAGCAGCCAACAACCGTTTAGCGGGGGGAACTACAATGAGCAGTTCTTC. Protein: CASSQQPFSGGNYNEQFF.

The rearrangement joins TRBV2 to TRBJ1-4, with 7 bases fitting TRBD1. CDR1 is SNHLY and CDR2 is FYNNEI in the germline V gene. Germline trimming cut 6 bases from V and 8 bases from J; bases unmatched to any gene: 9. The CDR3 has 14 residues. In DNA, the CDR3 is TGTGCCAGCAGGAGAGCCGGGACAGAGGAAAAACTGTTTTTT. It encodes CASRRAGTEEKLFF.

The rearrangement uses TRBV5-1 and TRBJ2-3, with D perhaps TRBD1 (5 bases). V dropped 0 bases and J dropped 2 bases, with 10 bases sitting between them. The length of the CDR3 is 15 residues. Germline CDR1 SGHRS, CDR2 YFSETQ. CDR3 loop: CASSLGQPLTDTQYF. CDR3 DNA sequence: TGCGCCAGCAGCTTGGGACAGCCTCTCACAGATACGCAGTATTTT.

J is TRBJ1-4 and V is TRBV5-1; D might be TRBD1 (6 bases). Deletions cut 0 bases from V and 8 bases from J, with 14 bases between. Germline V gives CDR1 SGHRS, CDR2 YFSETQ. This CDR3 contains 15 residues. The CDR3 bases are TGCGCCAGCAGCTTGGAGCCAGAAGGGGGAGAAAAACTGTTTTTT. It is translated as CASSLEPEGGEKLFF.

The V call is TRBV5-1, the J call TRBJ1-1, with 7 bases aligning to TRBD1. The V gene end was trimmed by 4 bases and the J gene end by 0 bases; junction bases not matched to a gene: 3. Germline CDR1 and CDR2: SGHRS and YFSETQ. The CDR3 sequence is 14 residues long. The CDR3 is CASSTGQVNTEAFF. CDR3 coding DNA: TGCGCCAGCAGCACCGGACAGGTGAACACTGAAGCTTTCTTT.

The chain employs TRBV5-1 and TRBJ2-1; 11 bases line up with TRBD2. CDR3 length: 18 amino acids. The junction had 9 bases not matched to a gene; V was cut back by 0 bases and J by 4 bases. Germline V gene data show CDR1 as SGHRS and CDR2 as YFSETQ. In DNA, the CDR3 is TGCGCCAGCAGCTTGGGGTCCCTAGCGGGGGGAGCATACAATGAGCAGTTCTTC. Translation gives CASSLGSLAGGAYNEQFF.

This clone was counted between two and nine times. This rearrangement joins TRBV4-2 to TRBJ1-1, with D tentatively TRBD1 (6 bases). Germline assignment: CDR1 LGHNA and CDR2 YNFKEQ. The V gene lost 3 bases and the J gene lost 1 base, with 9 bases spanning the gap. This CDR3 contains 14 residues. The CDR3 DNA follows: TGTGCCAGCAGCCAGCAGGGGACGAACACTGAAGCTTTCTTT. Its protein product is CASSQQGTNTEAFF.

The chain links TRBV6-5 to TRBJ1-2; D remains ambiguous. Germline V gives CDR1 MNHEY, CDR2 SVGAGI. V was clipped by 4 bases and J by 4 bases, with 13 bases between them. The CDR3 consists of 14 residues. CDR3 nucleotide sequence: TGTGCCAGCAGTTCCACCTCGGGGTTCTATGGCTACACCTTC. It translates to CASSSTSGFYGYTF.

The rearrangement joins TRBV7-2 to TRBJ2-1; 11 nucleotides align to TRBD2. V was pared by 1 base and J by 13 bases, with 6 bases of the junction left unmatched. The germline V gene encodes CDR1 SGHTA and CDR2 FQGNSA. This CDR3 comprises 14 residues. DNA of the CDR3: TGTGCCAGCAGCTTAGTGCGGGGACTAGCGGCTCAGTTCTTC. Amino acids: CASSLVRGLAAQFF. Full variable domain (rest looked up from reference TRBV7-2 and TRBJ2-1): GAGVSQSPSNKVTEKGKDVELRCDPISGHTALYWYRQSLGQGLEFLIYFQGNSAPDKSGLPSDRFSAERTGGSVSTLTIQRTQQEDSAVYLCASSLVRGLAAQFFGPGTRLTVL.

The chain links TRBV3-1 (or the pseudogene TRBV3-2) to TRBJ2-5, with 7 bases identical to TRBD2. CDR3 length: 17 residues. Germline lookup yields CDR1 LGHDT and CDR2 YNNKEL (reference sequence). V lost 4 bases, J lost 4 bases, and 15 bases stayed unmatched. CDR3 amino acids: CASSPSGVRRTRETQYF. CDR3 nucleotides: TGTGCCAGCAGCCCAAGCGGGGTCCGGAGAACGAGAGAGACCCAGTACTTC.

The J gene is TRBJ2-7, the V gene TRBV4-2; D is uncertain. Germline CDR1 LGHNA, CDR2 YNFKEQ. The ends were cut back, 0 bases at V and 2 bases at J, with 11 bases in the middle. The CDR3 spans 15 residues. The CDR3 sequence: CASSQDWLVAYEQYF. CDR3 coding DNA: TGTGCCAGCAGCCAAGATTGGCTAGTGGCCTACGAGCAGTACTTC.

The chain is built from TRBV5-1 and TRBJ2-2; the D gene is possibly TRBD2 (6 bases). CDR1 and CDR2 (germline): SGHRS, YFSETQ. The CDR3 loop spans 14 amino acids. V was pared by 7 bases and J by 5 bases, with 15 bases between. The CDR3 here is CASHRDSGTGELFF. In nucleotides, the CDR3 is TGCGCCAGCCACCGGGACTCCGGAACCGGGGAGCTGTTTTTT.

This chain uses TRBV24-1 with TRBJ2-5; 9 bases align to TRBD2. With 6 bases clipped from V and 3 bases from J, the junction kept 4 bases outside the gene matches. Germline V gives CDR1 KGHDR, CDR2 SFDVKD. CDR3 length equals 14 residues. This CDR3 reads CATSPASGEETQYF. As DNA, the CDR3 is TGTGCCACCAGTCCCGCTAGCGGGGAAGAGACCCAGTACTTC.